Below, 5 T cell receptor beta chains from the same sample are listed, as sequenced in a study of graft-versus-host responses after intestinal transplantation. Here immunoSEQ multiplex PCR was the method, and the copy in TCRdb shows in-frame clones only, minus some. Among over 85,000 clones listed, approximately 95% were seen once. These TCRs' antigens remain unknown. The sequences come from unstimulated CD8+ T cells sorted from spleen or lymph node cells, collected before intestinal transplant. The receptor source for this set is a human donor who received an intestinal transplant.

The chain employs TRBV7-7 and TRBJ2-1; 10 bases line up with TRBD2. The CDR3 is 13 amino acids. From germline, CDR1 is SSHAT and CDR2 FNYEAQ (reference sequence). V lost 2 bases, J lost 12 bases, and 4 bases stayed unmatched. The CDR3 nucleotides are TGTGCCAGCAGCTTAAGCGGGGGGGCCGGGCAGTTCTTC. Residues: CASSLSGGAGQFF.

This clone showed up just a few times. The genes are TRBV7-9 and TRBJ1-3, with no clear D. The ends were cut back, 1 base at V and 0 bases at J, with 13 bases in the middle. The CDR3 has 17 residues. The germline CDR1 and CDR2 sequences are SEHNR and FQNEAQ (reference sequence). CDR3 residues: CASSLGRSWVSGNTIYF. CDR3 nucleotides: TGTGCCAGCAGCTTAGGAAGGAGTTGGGTCTCTGGAAACACCATATATTTT.

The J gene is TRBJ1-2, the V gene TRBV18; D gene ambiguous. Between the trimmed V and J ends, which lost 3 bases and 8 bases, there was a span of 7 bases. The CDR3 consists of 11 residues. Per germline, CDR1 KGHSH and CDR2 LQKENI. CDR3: CASSPAGGYTF. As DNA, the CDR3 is TGTGCCAGCTCACCTGCGGGCGGCTACACCTTC.

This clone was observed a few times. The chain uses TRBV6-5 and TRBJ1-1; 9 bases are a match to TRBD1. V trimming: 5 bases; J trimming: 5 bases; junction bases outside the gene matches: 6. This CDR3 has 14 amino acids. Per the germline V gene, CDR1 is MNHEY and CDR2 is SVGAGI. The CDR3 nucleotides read TGTGCCAGCAGTCAGTACAGGGGGCGTACTGAAGCTTTCTTT. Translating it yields CASSQYRGRTEAFF.

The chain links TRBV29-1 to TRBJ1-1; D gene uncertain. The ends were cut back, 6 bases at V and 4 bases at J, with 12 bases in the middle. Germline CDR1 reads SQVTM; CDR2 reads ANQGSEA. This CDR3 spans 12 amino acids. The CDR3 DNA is TGCAGCGTACGGGGTGTTACCACTGAAGCTTTCTTT. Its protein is CSVRGVTTEAFF.